The 32 T cell receptor beta chains in this list originate from one sample, sequenced in a study of cytomegalovirus exposure and HLA in healthy donors. The PCR made use of 60 Vbeta and 13 Jbeta primers. Here immunoSEQ multiplex PCR was the method, and the copy in TCRdb shows in-frame clones only, minus some. The sample comprises about 69,000 clones, roughly 68% of which are singletons, and 11% rests with the top ten. Source material: PBMCs. These receptors all come from a woman aged 60 to 75 in good health and CMV-seropositive.

The V gene is TRBV27, the J gene TRBJ1-6, with D hard to call. The CDR3 has 12 amino acids. The germline gives CDR1 MNHEY, CDR2 SMNVEV (reference sequence). The V gene lost 8 bases and the J gene lost 2 bases, with 4 bases spanning the gap. This CDR3 reads CASGPYNSPLHF. In nucleotides, the CDR3 is TGTGCCAGCGGCCCCTATAATTCACCCCTCCACTTT.

This clone was seen only a few times. The CDR3 sequence: CASSLYGEYTEAFF. For the CDR3, the DNA is TGTGCCAGCAGCTTATATGGGGAGTACACTGAAGCTTTCTTT. The chain recombines TRBV13 with TRBJ1-1; D is unclear. V lost 2 bases and J lost 3, with 10 bases in between. The germline V gene has CDR1 PRHDT and CDR2 FYEKMQ (reference sequence). CDR3 length: 14 residues.

This clone turned up a few times. This sequence joins TRBV19 and TRBJ2-7, with a weak D call TRBD1 (5 bases). Germline CDR1 reads LNHDA; CDR2 reads SQIVND (reference sequence). The CDR3 length is 14 residues. Trimming took off 5 bases at V and 5 bases at J, with 16 bases between the two ends. The CDR3 DNA reads as TGTGCCAGTAGTCCCCCCCGCAGGGTGAACGAGCAGTACTTC. Translating it yields CASSPPRRVNEQYF.

This clone was observed a single time. The chain is built from TRBV5-1 and TRBJ2-7; 10 bases are a match to TRBD1. Germline CDR1 and CDR2: SGHRS and YFSETQ. The CDR3 extends over 15 amino acids. V lost 4 bases to trimming and J lost 4 bases; unmatched junction nucleotides: 8. This CDR3 reads CASSPSGTGEYEQYF. The CDR3 DNA follows: TGCGCCAGCAGCCCCAGCGGGACAGGGGAATACGAGCAGTACTTC.

This rearrangement joins TRBV7-6 to TRBJ1-1, with unresolved D. This CDR3 contains 14 residues. CDR1 is SGHVS and CDR2 is FNYEAQ in the germline V gene. V lost 0 bases and J 1 base, leaving 6 bases between the germline ends. The CDR3 region has the DNA TGTGCCAGCAGCTTAGCCAACAGGAACACTGAAGCTTTCTTT. Translation gives CASSLANRNTEAFF. Combining the CDR3 with reference TRBV7-6 and TRBJ1-1 gives the whole variable domain GAGVSQSPRYKVTKRGQDVALRCDPISGHVSLYWYRQALGQGPEFLTYFNYEAQQDKSGLPNDRFSAERPEGSISTLTIQRTEQRDSAMYRCASSLANRNTEAFFGQGTRLTVV.

The rearrangement joins TRBV5-1 to TRBJ2-6; 8 bases fit TRBD1. This CDR3 contains 18 residues. The V and J ends lost 2 bases and 1 base, in that order; junction bases with no gene match: 8. Germline CDR1 reads SGHRS; CDR2 reads YFSETQ. The CDR3 DNA reads TGCGCCAGCAGCTTTGCGGGGACAGGTAGTTCTGGGGCCAACGTCCTGACTTTC. Translated: CASSFAGTGSSGANVLTF.

The rearrangement links TRBV7-6 to TRBJ1-5; possible D gene TRBD1, 6 bases. The germline CDR1 and CDR2 sequences are SGHVS and FNYEAQ. V was clipped by 5 bases and J by 4 bases, with 18 bases between them. The CDR3 consists of 16 residues. The CDR3 protein is CASSPRGGRNNQPQHF. The CDR3 bases are TGTGCCAGCAGCCCCCGGGGGGGGCGGAATAATCAGCCCCAGCATTTT. Full variable domain (missing parts from reference TRBV7-6 and TRBJ1-5): GAGVSQSPRYKVTKRGQDVALRCDPISGHVSLYWYRQALGQGPEFLTYFNYEAQQDKSGLPNDRFSAERPEGSISTLTIQRTEQRDSAMYRCASSPRGGRNNQPQHFGDGTRLSIL.

The J gene is TRBJ2-2, the V gene TRBV4-1, with no clear D. With 1 base removed from V and 0 bases from J, the gap between germline ends came to 6 bases. This CDR3 is built from 15 residues. The germline CDR1 and CDR2 sequences are MGHRA and YSYEKL. The CDR3 DNA is TGCGCCAGCAGCCAAGGACAAGCGAACACCGGGGAGCTGTTTTTT. This gives the protein CASSQGQANTGELFF.

The chain uses TRBV19 and TRBJ1-5; perhaps TRBD1 as D (5 bases). This CDR3 contains 16 residues. V dropped 6 bases and J dropped 0 bases, with 15 bases sitting between them. In germline, CDR1 is LNHDA, CDR2 SQIVND (reference sequence). The CDR3 sequence: CASRESGTFSNQPQHF. The DNA of the CDR3 is TGTGCCAGTAGGGAGAGTGGGACTTTTAGCAATCAGCCCCAGCATTTT. Looking up the rest from reference TRBV19 and TRBJ1-5 gives the full variable domain: DGGITQSPKYLFRKEGQNVTLSCEQNLNHDAMYWYRQDPGQGLRLIYYSQIVNDFQKGDIAEGYSVSREKKESFPLTVTSAQKNPTAFYLCASRESGTFSNQPQHFGDGTRLSIL.

This clone appeared a few times. In this CDR3 the conserved last residue, phenylalanine or tryptophan, is missing, so a read error is likely. This chain joins TRBV29-1 and TRBJ1-1; 7 bases match TRBD1. After removal of 4 bases from V and 0 bases from J, the junction contained 8 bases not matched to a gene. This CDR3 contains 15 residues. CDR1 is SQVTM and CDR2 is ANQGSEA in the germline V gene. CDR3 nucleotides: TGCAGCGTTGGAATTACAGGGGTCATGAACACTGAAGCTTTCGTT. Its protein product is CSVGITGVMNTEAFV.

This clone has just one count. The chain is built from TRBV11-2 and TRBJ1-2; no clear D. The CDR3 has 13 amino acids. V shed 4 bases and J shed 6 bases, with 12 bases lying between them. Germline CDR1 and CDR2: SGHAT and FQNNGV. The CDR3 protein is CASSSLFGNGYTF. For the CDR3, the DNA is TGTGCCAGCAGCTCCCTTTTCGGGAATGGCTACACCTTC.

The gene calls are TRBV7-8 and TRBJ2-1; 8 bases line up with TRBD1. CDR1 is SGHVS, CDR2 FQNEAQ, per germline. The CDR3 is 15 residues long. J was trimmed by 6 bases and V by 5 bases; bases with no gene match: 9. CDR3 in amino acids: CASSRTDRAGNEQFF. DNA for the CDR3: TGTGCCAGCAGCCGAACGGACAGGGCCGGCAATGAGCAGTTCTTC.

The chain uses TRBV29-1 and TRBJ1-1; unclear D gene. V was pared by 3 bases and J by 1 base, with 15 bases between. The CDR3 spans 15 residues. The germline V gene has CDR1 SQVTM and CDR2 ANQGSEA. The DNA for the CDR3 is TGCAGCGTTGATGGCGGGATGCCTGGGAACACTGAAGCTTTCTTT. Translated, it gives CSVDGGMPGNTEAFF.

The rearrangement links TRBV28 to TRBJ1-2; tentative D call: TRBD1 (5 bases). Trimming cost V 6 bases and J 2 bases, with 13 bases left between them. Germline assignment: CDR1 MDHEN and CDR2 SYDVKM. This CDR3 is 14 amino acids long. The CDR3 region has the DNA TGTGCCAGCAGCACACCGGACAAAAACTATGGCTACACCTTC. It specifies CASSTPDKNYGYTF.

The chain carries TRBV7-9 and TRBJ2-7; 11 bases align to TRBD2. With 5 bases clipped from V and 3 bases from J, the junction kept 9 bases outside the gene matches. Germline loops: CDR1 SEHNR, CDR2 FQNEAQ (reference sequence). The CDR3 consists of 16 residues. The DNA for the CDR3 is TGTGCCAGCAGCGGCGCCGGGACTAGCGGCCTCTACGAGCAGTACTTC. Protein: CASSGAGTSGLYEQYF.

The V gene is TRBV6-4, the J gene TRBJ2-2; 10 positions agree with TRBD2. V trimming: 4 bases; J trimming: 7 bases; junction bases outside the gene matches: 9. This CDR3 contains 16 residues. The germline gives CDR1 MRHNA, CDR2 SNTAGT. CDR3 amino acids: CASSVVAGGGHGELFF. DNA for the CDR3: TGTGCCAGCAGTGTAGTAGCGGGAGGAGGTCACGGGGAGCTGTTTTTT.

This chain links TRBV18 with TRBJ1-4, with 7 bases that match TRBD1. The germline V gene has CDR1 KGHSH and CDR2 LQKENI. V was pared by 4 bases and J by 0 bases, with 5 bases of the junction left unmatched. The CDR3 loop spans 16 amino acids. The CDR3 region is CASSRTGTATNEKLFF. CDR3 bases: TGTGCCAGCTCACGGACCGGGACAGCAACTAATGAAAAACTGTTTTTT.

The chain is built from TRBV7-9 and TRBJ2-5; D not certain. CDR3 size: 15 residues. CDR1 and CDR2 (germline): SEHNR, FQNEAQ (reference sequence). V was shortened by 2 bases and J by 2 bases, with 12 bases between the two germline ends. In nucleotides, the CDR3 is TGTGCCAGCAGCTTAAGCCCACGAGGTCAAGAGACCCAGTACTTC. Translation: CASSLSPRGQETQYF.

This clone came up a few times. V gene TRBV11-2 combines with J gene TRBJ1-1; D is ambiguous. V was cut by 2 bases and J by 2 bases, with 9 bases left in between. Germline V gene data show CDR1 as SGHAT and CDR2 as FQNNGV. The CDR3 is 14 residues long. CDR3 DNA sequence: TGTGCCAGCAGCTTAAACACATTAAACACTGAAGCTTTCTTT. Translation gives CASSLNTLNTEAFF.

V and J are TRBV27 and TRBJ1-1, with 10 bases fitting TRBD1. The trim removed 6 bases at V and 7 bases at J, leaving 5 bases unmatched. Per the germline V gene, CDR1 is MNHEY and CDR2 is SMNVEV (reference sequence). The CDR3 covers 13 residues. The CDR3 DNA reads TGTGCCAGCAGCGACGGACAGGGGGATGAAGCTTTCTTT. Translating gives CASSDGQGDEAFF.

This clone has just a few counts. The genes are TRBV6-6 and TRBJ1-2, with D tentatively TRBD1 (5 bases). Germline V gives CDR1 MNHNY, CDR2 SVGAGI (reference sequence). Trimming took 5 bases from V and 5 from J, leaving 12 bases between them. The CDR3 has 13 amino acids. The CDR3 region has the DNA TGTGCCAGCAGTCTAGACAGTTTTTATGGCTACACCTTC. This translates into CASSLDSFYGYTF.

The chain is built from TRBV11-3 and TRBJ2-1; D perhaps matches TRBD2 (5 bases). The CDR3 is made up of 13 amino acids. CDR1 SGHNT and CDR2 YENEEA come from the germline V gene. V was cut by 4 bases and J by 3 bases, with 7 bases left in between. The CDR3 region has the DNA TGTGCCAGCAGCTCCGGGAACTACAATGAGCAGTTCTTC. This encodes CASSSGNYNEQFF.

The chain has TRBV2 and TRBJ1-4, with TRBD1 matching over 8 bases. This CDR3 is built from 14 residues. The germline gives CDR1 SNHLY, CDR2 FYNNEI. The ends lost 6 bases at V and 8 bases at J; junction bases unmatched: 8. DNA for the CDR3: TGTGCCAGCAGCGCGGACAGGGTGGGAGAAAAACTGTTTTTT. Translation gives CASSADRVGEKLFF.

The chain joins TRBV4-1 to TRBJ2-3, with D possibly matching TRBD1 (5 bases). The V and J ends lost 0 bases and 5 bases respectively, with 15 bases between them. The CDR3 is 16 residues long. The germline V gene has CDR1 MGHRA and CDR2 YSYEKL. The CDR3 here is CASSQDLWQGGDTQYF. CDR3 nucleotides: TGCGCCAGCAGCCAAGATTTGTGGCAGGGCGGAGATACGCAGTATTTT.

J is TRBJ1-2 and V is TRBV6-6, with a tentative D call TRBD1 (6 bases). The CDR3 covers 15 residues. Germline lookup yields CDR1 MNHNY and CDR2 SVGAGI (reference sequence). V lost 5 bases, J lost 8 bases, and 21 bases lay in between. The CDR3 region is CASSTPGQSEQGYTF. The CDR3 bases are TGTGCCAGCAGTACTCCGGGACAATCCGAGCAGGGCTACACCTTC.

This clone was found once. The chain employs TRBV30 and TRBJ2-7; maybe TRBD2 (5 bases). CDR3 length: 14 amino acids. The germline V and J ends were trimmed by 2 bases and 1 base, with 12 bases remaining between them. Germline V gene data show CDR1 as GTSNPN and CDR2 as SVGIG (reference sequence). CDR3 nucleotides: TGTGCCTGGAGTAGTACAGCGGCGTCCTACGAGCAGTACTTC. Encoded protein: CAWSSTAASYEQYF.

V and J are TRBV5-8 and TRBJ2-4; TRBD1 matches at 10 bases. V gave up 9 bases and J gave up 0 bases; unmatched junction bases: 12. In germline, CDR1 is SGHTS, CDR2 YDEGEE. CDR3 length: 17 residues. The CDR3 is CAIQRTGGSLAKNIQYF. The CDR3 DNA sequence: TGTGCCATCCAGAGGACAGGGGGGTCACTAGCCAAAAACATTCAGTACTTC.

J is TRBJ1-6 and V is TRBV9, with unresolved D. Germline V CDR1 and CDR2: SGDLS, YYNGEE. V lost 0 bases to trimming and J lost 5 bases, with 6 bases between them. The CDR3 is 14 residues long. CDR3 protein: CASSVDYHNSPLHF. The CDR3 DNA reads as TGTGCCAGCAGCGTAGACTATCATAATTCACCCCTCCACTTT.

The CDR3 coding sequence is TGTGCCAGCAAAGTAGACAGTTACAATGAGCAGTTCTTC. Translation gives CASKVDSYNEQFF. V usage is TRBV6-1 and J usage is TRBJ2-1; D is possibly TRBD1 (5 bases). V was trimmed by 7 bases and J by 4 bases, leaving 11 bases between them. Germline CDR1 is MNHNS and CDR2 is SASEGT. The CDR3 length is 13 residues.

The CDR3 DNA follows: TGTGCCAGCCGTTGGACAGGTAGCACAGATACGCAGTATTTT. It encodes CASRWTGSTDTQYF. The chain links TRBV6-5 to TRBJ2-3, with 7 nucleotides matching TRBD1. This CDR3 has 14 amino acids. Trimming removed 8 bases from V and 0 bases from J; junction bases left unmatched: 5. From germline, CDR1 is MNHEY and CDR2 SVGAGI.

A few counts support this clone. The chain carries TRBV6-5 and TRBJ1-1; D gene ambiguous. The CDR3 is 15 residues long. Germline values: CDR1 MNHEY, CDR2 SVGAGI. The ends were cut back, 2 bases at V and 0 bases at J, with 10 bases in the middle. The CDR3 here is CASSYGRQVNTEAFF. CDR3 in DNA: TGTGCCAGCAGTTACGGGAGACAAGTGAACACTGAAGCTTTCTTT.

The V gene is TRBV5-1, the J gene TRBJ2-3; no firm D call. Trimming removed 0 bases at V and 1 base at J, with 15 bases between. Per the germline V gene, CDR1 is SGHRS and CDR2 is YFSETQ. CDR3 length equals 17 residues. CDR3 DNA sequence: TGCGCCAGCAGCTTGGGCGGCCGGCTCGACCGCACAGATACGCAGTATTTT. Protein sequence: CASSLGGRLDRTDTQYF. Looking up the rest from reference TRBV5-1 and TRBJ2-3 gives the full variable domain: KAGVTQTPRYLIKTRGQQVTLSCSPISGHRSVSWYQQTPGQGLQFLFEYFSETQRNKGNFPGRFSGRQFSNSRSEMNVSTLELGDSALYLCASSLGGRLDRTDTQYFGPGTRLTVL.